The 17 T cell receptor beta chains below come from one sample, sequenced in a study of T cell responses to AZD1222 COVID-19 vaccine. Assay: immunoSEQ multiplex PCR; the TCRdb copy retains only in-frame clones and omits some. Of more than 95,000 clones in the sample, 88% are singletons; the top ten hold more than 9%. The sample here was peripheral blood, taken on day 0 of AZD1222 vaccination. Receptors originate from an adult in good health.

The rearrangement uses TRBV18 and TRBJ1-4, with a possible D match to TRBD1 (6 bases). V lost 3 bases to trimming and J lost 4 bases, with 12 bases between them. The CDR3 consists of 15 residues. CDR1 is KGHSH and CDR2 is LQKENI in the germline V gene. CDR3 sequence reads: CASSPTAGVNEKLFF. As DNA, the CDR3 is TGTGCCAGCTCACCGACGGCAGGGGTTAATGAAAAACTGTTTTTT.

J is TRBJ2-1 and V is TRBV7-9, with D unresolved. CDR1 and CDR2 (germline): SEHNR, FQNEAQ (reference sequence). There are 14 residues in the CDR3. The V end lost 1 base, the J end lost 0 bases, and 4 bases lay between the germline ends. CDR3 amino acids: CASSLDGSYNEQFF. CDR3 nucleotide sequence: TGTGCCAGCAGCTTAGACGGCTCCTACAATGAGCAGTTCTTC.

This chain joins TRBV12-3 or TRBV12-4 and TRBJ1-2; D is undetermined. V was cut by 3 bases and J by 8 bases, with 10 bases left in between. The CDR3 spans 12 residues. The CDR3 protein is CASSFQAAGYTF. For the CDR3, the DNA is TGTGCCAGCAGTTTCCAGGCGGCCGGCTACACCTTC.

The J gene is TRBJ2-3, the V gene TRBV29-1; D is possibly TRBD2 (6 bases). Trimming took 7 bases from V and 3 from J, leaving 11 bases between them. Germline V gene data show CDR1 as SQVTM and CDR2 as ANQGSEA. CDR3 length equals 12 residues. The CDR3 loop reads CSGAEGTDTQYF. DNA for the CDR3: TGCAGCGGTGCGGAGGGTACAGATACGCAGTATTTT.

J is TRBJ2-2 and V is TRBV7-9, with a possible D match to TRBD2 (6 bases). V was clipped by 1 base and J by 3 bases, with 9 bases between them. The CDR3 is 15 amino acids. Germline-derived CDR1 and CDR2 are SEHNR and FQNEAQ (reference sequence). CDR3 bases: TGTGCCAGCAGCTTAGACGGGACTTACACCGGGGAGCTGTTTTTT. Its protein is CASSLDGTYTGELFF. The entire variable domain, with the rest obtained from reference TRBV7-9 and TRBJ2-2, is as follows: DTGVSQNPRHKITKRGQNVTFRCDPISEHNRLYWYRQTLGQGPEFLTYFQNEAQLEKSRLLSDRFSAERPKGSFSTLEIQRTEQGDSAMYLCASSLDGTYTGELFFGEGSRLTVL.

This chain joins TRBV30 and TRBJ2-3; TRBD2 might be the D (6 bases). V shed 0 bases and J shed 0 bases, with 10 bases lying between them. The CDR3 is 15 residues long. CDR1 is GTSNPN, CDR2 SVGIG, per germline (reference sequence). The CDR3 loop is CAWSVLAGSTDTQYF. The CDR3 DNA reads as TGTGCCTGGAGTGTACTAGCAGGTAGCACAGATACGCAGTATTTT.

The chain recombines TRBV10-3 with TRBJ1-2, with D maybe TRBD1 (6 bases). V gave up 3 bases and J gave up 6 bases, with 14 bases separating them. The CDR3 has 14 residues. Germline values: CDR1 ENHRY, CDR2 SYGVKD. CDR3 bases: TGTGCCATCAGTGATCCGAACAGGGCTCATGGCTACACCTTC. Protein: CAISDPNRAHGYTF.

The chain combines TRBV5-1 with TRBJ2-3; D is perhaps TRBD2 (6 bases). This CDR3 has 16 residues. V was clipped by 4 bases and J by 3 bases, with 18 bases between them. Germline V lookup: CDR1 SGHRS, CDR2 YFSETQ. CDR3 region: CASSPQVVTRTDTQYF. For the CDR3, the DNA is TGCGCCAGCAGCCCCCAAGTTGTGACTAGAACAGATACGCAGTATTTT. Full variable domain (outside the CDR3, taken from reference TRBV5-1 and TRBJ2-3): KAGVTQTPRYLIKTRGQQVTLSCSPISGHRSVSWYQQTPGQGLQFLFEYFSETQRNKGNFPGRFSGRQFSNSRSEMNVSTLELGDSALYLCASSPQVVTRTDTQYFGPGTRLTVL.

Notes on this clone: The junction does not match germline at one end; this may be a read error. The V call is TRBV30, the J call TRBJ1-1; 8 bases fit TRBD1. This CDR3 spans 11 amino acids. In germline, CDR1 is GTSNPN, CDR2 SVGIG (reference sequence). CDR3 loop: CAWPTPGQVRF. Written as DNA, the CDR3 is TGTGCCTGGCCAACTCCGGGACAGGTTCGATTT.

The rearrangement links TRBV5-1 to TRBJ2-7; D remains ambiguous. The germline V and J ends were trimmed by 0 bases and 3 bases, with 13 bases remaining between them. The CDR3 loop spans 15 amino acids. Germline lookup yields CDR1 SGHRS and CDR2 YFSETQ. The CDR3 loop is CASSLGVGGNYEQYF. The CDR3 nucleotides are TGCGCCAGCAGCTTGGGTGTTGGTGGGAACTACGAGCAGTACTTC.

The chain joins TRBV7-9 to TRBJ1-1; perhaps TRBD1 as D (5 bases). From germline, CDR1 is SEHNR and CDR2 FQNEAQ (reference sequence). Trimming shortened V by 1 base and J by 5 bases, and 11 bases separated the two germline ends. The CDR3 consists of 14 residues. The CDR3, as DNA: TGTGCCAGCAGCTTAGGGGACGCTGGGACTGAAGCTTTCTTT. Translation gives CASSLGDAGTEAFF.

The V and J genes are TRBV2 and TRBJ1-2, with unresolved D. V gave up 4 bases and J gave up 0 bases, with 9 bases separating them. Germline V gene lookup returns CDR1 SNHLY and CDR2 FYNNEI. The CDR3 has 14 amino acids. The CDR3 DNA follows: TGTGCCAGCAGTGGTGTGACGCCTAACTATGGCTACACCTTC. This translates into CASSGVTPNYGYTF.

The J gene is TRBJ1-1, the V gene TRBV28; no definite D call. The germline gives CDR1 MDHEN, CDR2 SYDVKM. The length of the CDR3 is 13 residues. Trimming removed 8 bases from V and 4 bases from J, with 14 bases in between. This chain's CDR3 is CASGLFTGTEAFF. CDR3 bases: TGTGCCAGCGGTCTATTCACGGGCACTGAAGCTTTCTTT.

The chain uses TRBV5-1 and TRBJ2-3, with a possible D match to TRBD2 (5 bases). CDR1 and CDR2 from the germline V gene are SGHRS and YFSETQ. CDR3 length equals 14 residues. V gave up 3 bases and J gave up 2 bases, with 10 bases separating them. CDR3 DNA sequence: TGCGCCAGCAGCTGGACTTCTCCCACAGATACGCAGTATTTT. This encodes CASSWTSPTDTQYF.

The rearrangement uses TRBV6-5 and TRBJ2-3; D is perhaps TRBD2 (6 bases). The ends were cut back, 11 bases at V and 3 bases at J, with 12 bases in the middle. CDR1 and CDR2 from the germline V gene are MNHEY and SVGAGI. The CDR3 spans 12 residues. CDR3 region: CASRGGTDTQYF. Here the CDR3 DNA reads TGTGCCTCGCGGGGCGGGACAGATACGCAGTATTTT.

The gene calls are TRBV13 and TRBJ1-1; D gene unclear. Germline assignment: CDR1 PRHDT and CDR2 FYEKMQ (reference sequence). V gave up 0 bases and J gave up 1 base, with 9 bases separating them. CDR3 size: 15 residues. For the CDR3, the DNA is TGTGCCAGCAGCTTAGGCCGGCAGCGGAACACTGAAGCTTTCTTT. It codes for CASSLGRQRNTEAFF.

This clone turned up a few times. The chain has TRBV4-2 and TRBJ1-6, with D uncertain. This CDR3 contains 14 residues. Germline CDR1 is LGHNA and CDR2 is YNFKEQ. V was shortened by 4 bases and J by 8 bases, with 12 bases between the two germline ends. The chain's CDR3 is CASSRETGDSPLHF. The CDR3 DNA sequence: TGTGCCAGCAGCCGAGAGACCGGGGATTCACCCCTCCACTTT.